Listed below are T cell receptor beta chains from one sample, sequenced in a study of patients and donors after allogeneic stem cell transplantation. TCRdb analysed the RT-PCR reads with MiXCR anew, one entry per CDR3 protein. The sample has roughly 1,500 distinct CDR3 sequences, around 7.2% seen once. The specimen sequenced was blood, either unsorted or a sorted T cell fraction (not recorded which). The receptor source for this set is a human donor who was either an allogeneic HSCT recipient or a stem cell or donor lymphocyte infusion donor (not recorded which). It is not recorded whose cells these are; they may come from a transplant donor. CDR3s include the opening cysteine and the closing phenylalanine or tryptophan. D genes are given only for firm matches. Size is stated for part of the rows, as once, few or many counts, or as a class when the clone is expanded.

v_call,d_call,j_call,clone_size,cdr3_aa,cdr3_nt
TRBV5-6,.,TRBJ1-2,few,CASSSGTAIYGYTF,TGTGCCAGCAGCTCCGGGACTGCAATCTATGGCTACACCTTC
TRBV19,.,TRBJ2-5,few,CASSIGGETQYF,TGTGCCAGTAGTATAGGAGGGGAGACCCAGTACTTC
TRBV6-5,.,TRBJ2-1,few,CASSPRSISSDEQFF,TGTGCCAGCAGCCCCCGCTCGATCAGTAGCGATGAGCAGTTCTTC
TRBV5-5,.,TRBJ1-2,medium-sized,CASSLAGAGRYGYTF,TGTGCCAGCAGCTTGGCCGGGGCAGGGAGGTATGGCTACACCTTC
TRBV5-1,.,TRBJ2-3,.,CASSITFRVDTQYF,TGCGCCAGCAGCATAACCTTCAGGGTGGATACGCAGTATTTT
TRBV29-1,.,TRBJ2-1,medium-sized,CSVEGLTRGEQFF,TGCAGCGTGGAAGGGCTTACCCGCGGTGAGCAGTTCTTC
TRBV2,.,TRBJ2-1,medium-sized,CASDGGGNNEQFF,TGTGCCAGCGACGGAGGGGGTAACAATGAGCAGTTCTTC
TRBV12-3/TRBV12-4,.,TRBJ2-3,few,CAISLGDGGTQYF,TGTGCCATCTCGCTGGGGGATGGGGGGACGCAGTATTTT
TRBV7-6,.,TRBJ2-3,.,CASSLAGRDTQYF,TGTGCCAGCAGCTTAGCGGGGCGGGATACGCAGTATTTT
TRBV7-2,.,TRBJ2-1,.,CASSNYNEQFF,TGTGCCAGCAGCAACTACAATGAGCAGTTCTTC